One sample yielded the 19 T cell receptor beta chains listed below, sequenced in a study. Each CDR3 protein gets one entry after TCRdb re-called the 5' RACE reads with MiXCR. The table includes about 41,000 distinct CDR3 sequences, 25% to 35% detected once. The specimen sequenced was memory CD4+ T cells sorted from a lymph node. Subset indicated: memory CD4+ T cells, CD4+CD45RO+CD25-. The receptor source for this set is a female donor with breast cancer.

In its sample, this clonotype was seen once. This chain links TRBV9 with TRBJ1-2, with D perhaps TRBD1 (6 bases). Between the trimmed V and J ends, which lost 1 base and 6 bases, there was a span of 16 bases. CDR3 size: 15 residues. The germline gives CDR1 SGDLS, CDR2 YYNGEE. DNA for the CDR3: TGTGCCAGCAGCGTAAGGGACACCCCCTTGGATGGCTACACCTTC. Its protein is CASSVRDTPLDGYTF.

This clonotype appeared a few times. Compared with germline, one end of the junction differs, possibly owing to a read error. This chain joins TRBV7-7 and TRBJ2-7; 9 bases are a match to TRBD1. Germline V gene data show CDR1 as SSHAT and CDR2 as FNYEAQ (reference sequence). The CDR3 totals 16 residues. CDR3 bases: TGTGCTAGCAGCCCGCGACCGGGACAGGGAAGGGACGAGCAGTACTTC. Translation gives CASSPRPGQGRDEQYF.

This sequence joins TRBV28 and TRBJ2-3, with 7 positions matching TRBD1. Germline CDR1 MDHEN, CDR2 SYDVKM. V lost 5 bases to trimming and J lost 5 bases; unmatched junction nucleotides: 10. This CDR3 region has 15 residues. The CDR3 DNA sequence: TGTGCCAGCAGTGCCGGAACAGGGGCCCGAGATACGCAGTATTTT. Protein sequence: CASSAGTGARDTQYF.

This clonotype was counted between two and nine times. V usage is TRBV5-4 and J usage is TRBJ2-4; D is possibly TRBD1 (6 bases). Trimming took off 4 bases at V and 0 bases at J, with 11 bases between the two ends. Germline lookup yields CDR1 SGHNT and CDR2 YYREEE (reference sequence). The length of the CDR3 is 15 residues. The CDR3 nucleotides are TGTGCCAGCAGCCAACAGGGAGCAGCCAAAAACATTCAGTACTTC. Amino acid sequence: CASSQQGAAKNIQYF.

This clonotype was seen at least ten times. The CDR3 protein is CASSLVAGDYNEQFF. The CDR3 DNA sequence: TGTGCCAGCAGCTTAGTAGCGGGAGACTACAATGAGCAGTTCTTC. The chain employs TRBV7-6 and TRBJ2-1; 9 bases line up with TRBD2. The V and J ends lost 1 base and 3 bases, in that order; junction bases with no gene match: 1. The CDR3 loop spans 15 amino acids. Germline loops: CDR1 SGHVS, CDR2 FNYEAQ. Looking up the rest from reference TRBV7-6 and TRBJ2-1 gives the full variable domain: GAGVSQSPRYKVTKRGQDVALRCDPISGHVSLYWYRQALGQGPEFLTYFNYEAQQDKSGLPNDRFSAERPEGSISTLTIQRTEQRDSAMYRCASSLVAGDYNEQFFGPGTRLTVL.

In its sample, this clonotype is medium-sized. V usage is TRBV9 and J usage is TRBJ2-2; D gene ambiguous. With 4 bases removed from V and 5 bases from J, the gap between germline ends came to 6 bases. CDR1 and CDR2 from the germline V gene are SGDLS and YYNGEE. This CDR3 has 12 amino acids. The CDR3 reads CASSTDTGELFF. CDR3 coding DNA: TGTGCCAGCAGCACTGATACCGGGGAGCTGTTTTTT.

This clonotype occurred a few times. CDR3 protein: CASSEAGHLTYEQYF. The CDR3 DNA reads TGTGCCAGCAGTGAAGCAGGACACCTTACCTACGAGCAGTACTTC. The rearrangement joins TRBV25-1 to TRBJ2-7; possibly TRBD1 for D (5 bases). The CDR3 loop spans 15 amino acids. Deletions cut 2 bases from V and 2 bases from J, with 13 bases between. The germline V gene encodes CDR1 MGHDK and CDR2 SYGVNS.

This clonotype was counted many times. V and J are TRBV4-1 and TRBJ2-1; 9 bases map to TRBD2. The CDR3 spans 18 residues. The germline V gene encodes CDR1 MGHRA and CDR2 YSYEKL. J lost 8 bases, V lost 0 bases, and 14 bases had no gene match. CDR3 nucleotide sequence: TGCGCCAGCAGCCAAGAGGGGGTCGGAAGCGGGAGGATCTATGAGCAGTTCTTC. It is translated as CASSQEGVGSGRIYEQFF.

This clonotype showed up just a few times. The gene calls are TRBV12-3 or TRBV12-4 and TRBJ2-2, with TRBD1 identical over 8 bases. This CDR3 comprises 16 residues. Trimming cost V 5 bases and J 10 bases; bases outside gene matches: 15. The chain's CDR3 is CASSESLRGLESELFF. The CDR3 DNA is TGTGCCAGCAGTGAAAGCCTCAGGGGGCTGGAGTCGGAGCTGTTTTTT.

The rearrangement links TRBV20-1 to TRBJ2-3; a possible D gene is TRBD2 (6 bases). V dropped 6 bases and J dropped 1 base, with 17 bases sitting between them. The CDR3 sequence is 15 residues long. The germline V gene encodes CDR1 DFQATT and CDR2 SNEGSKA (reference sequence). The CDR3 nucleotides are TGCAGTGCATCAGGGCCGGGGGAAGGCACAGATACGCAGTATTTT. This gives the protein CSASGPGEGTDTQYF.

V is TRBV5-1 and J is TRBJ2-1; D ambiguous. V lost 0 bases to trimming and J lost 5 bases, with 9 bases between them. Looked up from germline, CDR1 is SGHRS and CDR2 is YFSETQ. CDR3 length equals 14 residues. CDR3 bases: TGCGCCAGCAGCTTGGGCCAGACGAACAATGAGCAGTTCTTC. Residues: CASSLGQTNNEQFF.

The CDR3 loop is CASSQRAGSNEQFF. CDR3 DNA: TGTGCCAGCAGCCAGCGGGCGGGGAGCAATGAGCAGTTCTTC. The chain joins TRBV4-2 to TRBJ2-1; D is possibly TRBD2 (6 bases). The CDR3 is 14 residues long. Trimming left V 3 bases short and J 6 bases short, with 12 bases between. Germline V lookup: CDR1 LGHNA, CDR2 YNFKEQ.

J is TRBJ2-7 and V is TRBV28, with a weak D call TRBD1 (8 bases). The CDR3 is made up of 16 amino acids. The germline CDR1 and CDR2 sequences are MDHEN and SYDVKM. V shed 4 bases and J shed 4 bases, with 20 bases lying between them. CDR3 sequence: CASSSPYRGEGYEQYF. The CDR3 nucleotides read TGTGCCAGCAGTTCACCCTACAGGGGGGAGGGATACGAGCAGTACTTC.

This clonotype appeared once. The genes are TRBV28 and TRBJ2-3; 8 bases are a match to TRBD2. CDR1 is MDHEN and CDR2 is SYDVKM in the germline V gene. This CDR3 region has 18 residues. Trimming at V came to 5 bases and at J to 4 bases, leaving 17 bases not matched to a gene. Here the CDR3 DNA reads TGTGCCAGCAGTACCCCCGCGGGAGGCGGGAGCGTGGCAGATACGCAGTATTTT. Translated, it gives CASSTPAGGGSVADTQYF. Full variable domain (outside the CDR3, taken from reference TRBV28 and TRBJ2-3): DVKVTQSSRYLVKRTGEKVFLECVQDMDHENMFWYRQDPGLGLRLIYFSYDVKMKEKGDIPEGYSVSREKKERFSLILESASTNQTSMYLCASSTPAGGGSVADTQYFGPGTRLTVL.

This rearrangement joins TRBV20-1 to TRBJ1-2, with D possibly TRBD1 on 6 matching bases. Germline lookup yields CDR1 DFQATT and CDR2 SNEGSKA (reference sequence). Trimming removed 4 bases from V and 10 bases from J, with 16 bases in between. This CDR3 is built from 12 residues. As DNA, the CDR3 is TGCAGTGCTATCACGGGGGCGGGCAACTACACCTTC. Translating it yields CSAITGAGNYTF.

This clonotype was seen a few times. V and J are TRBV29-1 and TRBJ2-7; TRBD1 aligns across 12 bases. Germline V gives CDR1 SQVTM, CDR2 ANQGSEA. This CDR3 contains 14 residues. With 6 bases clipped from V and 5 bases from J, the junction kept 8 bases outside the gene matches. The CDR3 region is CSVATGTGGDEQYF. CDR3 DNA sequence: TGCAGCGTGGCTACCGGGACAGGGGGCGACGAGCAGTACTTC.

This clonotype was counted only a few times. The chain employs TRBV7-9 and TRBJ2-1, with 7 nucleotides matching TRBD2. This CDR3 has 15 amino acids. The germline gives CDR1 SEHNR, CDR2 FQNEAQ (reference sequence). J was trimmed by 7 bases and V by 2 bases; bases with no gene match: 8. CDR3: CASSLWPSGGNEQFF. Written as DNA, the CDR3 is TGTGCCAGCAGCTTATGGCCTAGCGGAGGTAATGAGCAGTTCTTC.

This sequence joins TRBV12-3 or TRBV12-4 and TRBJ2-7; 8 bases are a match to TRBD1. The V and J ends lost 8 bases and 2 bases, in that order; junction bases with no gene match: 11. There are 15 residues in the CDR3. CDR3 loop: CASGDRGEGTYEQYF. In DNA, the CDR3 is TGTGCCAGCGGAGACAGGGGTGAGGGCACCTACGAGCAGTACTTC.

This clonotype was seen at least ten times. V is TRBV7-2 and J is TRBJ2-5; no clear D gene. The CDR3 contains 13 residues. Deletions cut 5 bases from V and 2 bases from J, with 9 bases between. Germline V CDR1 and CDR2: SGHTA, FQGNSA. In DNA, the CDR3 is TGTGCCAGCAGCGTCCAGGATCAAGAGACCCAGTACTTC. It is translated as CASSVQDQETQYF.